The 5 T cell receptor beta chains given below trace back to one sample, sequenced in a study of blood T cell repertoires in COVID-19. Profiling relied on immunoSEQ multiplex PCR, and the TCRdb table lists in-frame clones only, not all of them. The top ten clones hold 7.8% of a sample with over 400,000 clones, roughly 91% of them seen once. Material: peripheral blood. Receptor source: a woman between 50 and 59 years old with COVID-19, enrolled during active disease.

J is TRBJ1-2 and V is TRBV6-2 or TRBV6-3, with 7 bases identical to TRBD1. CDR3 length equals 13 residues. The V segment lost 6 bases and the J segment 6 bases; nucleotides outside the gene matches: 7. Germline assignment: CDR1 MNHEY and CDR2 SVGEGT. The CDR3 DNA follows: TGTGCCAGCAGCGATCAACAGGGGAATGGCTACACCTTC. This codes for CASSDQQGNGYTF.

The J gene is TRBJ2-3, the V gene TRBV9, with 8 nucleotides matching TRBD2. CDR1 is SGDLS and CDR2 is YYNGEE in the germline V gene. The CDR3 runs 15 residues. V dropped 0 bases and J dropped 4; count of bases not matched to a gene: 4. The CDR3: CASSVVGGEADTQYF. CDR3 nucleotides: TGTGCCAGCAGCGTAGTCGGGGGGGAAGCAGATACGCAGTATTTT.

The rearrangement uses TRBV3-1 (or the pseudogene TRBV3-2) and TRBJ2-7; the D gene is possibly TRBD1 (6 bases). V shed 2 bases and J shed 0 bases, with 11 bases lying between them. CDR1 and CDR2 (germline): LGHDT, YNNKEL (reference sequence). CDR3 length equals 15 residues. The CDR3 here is CASSQSGVSSYEQYF. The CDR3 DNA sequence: TGTGCCAGCAGCCAATCAGGGGTCAGCTCCTACGAGCAGTACTTC.

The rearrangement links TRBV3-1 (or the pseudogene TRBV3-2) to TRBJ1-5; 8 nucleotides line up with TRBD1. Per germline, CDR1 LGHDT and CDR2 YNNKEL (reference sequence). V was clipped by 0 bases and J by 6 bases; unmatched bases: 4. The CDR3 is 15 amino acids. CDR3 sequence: CASSQDSRGRQPQHF. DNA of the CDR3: TGTGCCAGCAGCCAAGATTCCAGGGGGCGTCAGCCCCAGCATTTT.

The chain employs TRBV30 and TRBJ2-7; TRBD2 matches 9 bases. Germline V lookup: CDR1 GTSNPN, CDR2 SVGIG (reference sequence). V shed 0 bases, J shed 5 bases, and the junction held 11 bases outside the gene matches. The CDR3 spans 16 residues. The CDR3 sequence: CAWSVRASGAGNEQYF. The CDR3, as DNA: TGTGCCTGGAGTGTACGGGCTAGCGGGGCGGGCAACGAGCAGTACTTC.